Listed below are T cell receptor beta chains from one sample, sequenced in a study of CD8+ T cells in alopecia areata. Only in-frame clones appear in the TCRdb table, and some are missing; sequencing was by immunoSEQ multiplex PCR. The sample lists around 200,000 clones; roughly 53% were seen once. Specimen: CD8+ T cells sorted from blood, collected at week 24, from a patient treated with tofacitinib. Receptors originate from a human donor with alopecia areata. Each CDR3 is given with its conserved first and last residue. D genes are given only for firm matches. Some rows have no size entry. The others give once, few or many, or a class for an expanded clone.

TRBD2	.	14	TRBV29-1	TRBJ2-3	TGCAGCGTCCACTTGCGGGGGGGGCCGGATACGCAGTATTTT	CSVHLRGGPDTQYF
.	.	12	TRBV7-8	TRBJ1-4	TGTGCCAGCAGCCAGCGGGATGAAAAACTGTTTTTT	CASSQRDEKLFF
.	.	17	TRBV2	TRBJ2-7	TGTGCCAGCAGTGAAGCAGCAGGATGGAATCCCTCCTACGAGCAGTACTTC	CASSEAAGWNPSYEQYF
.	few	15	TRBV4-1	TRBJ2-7	TGCGCCAGCAGCCCCCCTGGGGGACCAAGCCACGAGCAGTACTTC	CASSPPGGPSHEQYF
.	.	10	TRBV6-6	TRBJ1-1	TGTGCCAGCTGGGGAGGGCTAGCTTTCTTT	CASWGGLAFF
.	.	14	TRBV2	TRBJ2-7	TGTGCCAGCAGTGCTACGACGGGTTTCTACGAGCAGTACTTC	CASSATTGFYEQYF
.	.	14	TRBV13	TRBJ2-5	TGTGCCAGCAGCCCCTCGGTGGCAGAAGAGACCCAGTACTTC	CASSPSVAEETQYF
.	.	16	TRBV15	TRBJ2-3	TGTGCCACCAGCAGAGTTCCAGGGGCTTTGACAGATACGCAGTATTTT	CATSRVPGALTDTQYF
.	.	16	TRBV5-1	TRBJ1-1	TGCGCCAGCAGCCCTTTGACTCGGTTCTCTCACACTGAAGCTTTCTTT	CASSPLTRFSHTEAFF
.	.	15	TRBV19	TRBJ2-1	TGTGCCAGTAGTATCGTGGTGAGCTCCTACAATGAGCAGTTCTTC	CASSIVVSSYNEQFF
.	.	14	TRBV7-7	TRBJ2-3	TGTGCCAGCAGCCCCCGGGACTTATCAGATACGCAGTATTTT	CASSPRDLSDTQYF
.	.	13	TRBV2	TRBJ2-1	TGTGCCAGCAGGATACAGGGATTTTATGAGCAGTTCTTC	CASRIQGFYEQFF
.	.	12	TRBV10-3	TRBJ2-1	TGTGCCTTCGGACAGAAAAACAATGAGCAGTTCTTC	CAFGQKNNEQFF
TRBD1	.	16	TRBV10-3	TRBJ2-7	TGTGCCATCAGTGAACACAACAGGGGAGACTCCTACGAGCAGTACTTC	CAISEHNRGDSYEQYF
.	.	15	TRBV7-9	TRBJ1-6	TGTGCCAGCAGCGCCCCGCAGGGCGGGAAATCACCCCTCCACTTT	CASSAPQGGKSPLHF
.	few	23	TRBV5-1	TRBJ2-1	TGCGCCAGCAGGTCATCCGGCCAAACGAAGGCGGGACAGTCCGCGAGCTCCTACAATGAGCAGTTCTTC	CASRSSGQTKAGQSASSYNEQFF
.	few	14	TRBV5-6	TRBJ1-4	TGTGCCAGCAGCTTAGGTGCCTTTAATGAAAAACTGTTTTTT	CASSLGAFNEKLFF
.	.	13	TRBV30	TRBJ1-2	TGTGCCTGGAGCACAGGTTACCCTGGAGGCTACACCTTC	CAWSTGYPGGYTF
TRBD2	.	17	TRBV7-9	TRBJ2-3	TGTGCCAGCAGCTCCCCGCCGAACGGGGGGGCCGAGGATACGCAGTATTTT	CASSSPPNGGAEDTQYF